This T cell receptor (beta chain) is from a study of identical twins. Findings and caveats of the study: In cord blood, abundant beta clonotypes had fewer insertions; memory showed no trend. Where out-of-frame alpha sequences were twin-shared, they showed excess low generation probability. In drawing conclusions, the study used cross-sectional statistical analysis and did not follow the same donors. Partly confounded zero-insertion analyses could result from invariant MAIT and iNKT cells.

V was clipped by 8 bases and J by 2 bases, with 16 bases between them. The V gene's germline CDR1 is MNHNS and CDR2 SASEGT. The CDR3 is 14 amino acids. TCRdb re-called the 5' RACE reads with MiXCR, one entry per CDR3 protein. The sample lists about 570,000 distinct CDR3 sequences; approximately 10% were seen once. Of note for this clonotype: The antigen remains unidentified.

The same specimen was also included in a second study, on yellow fever vaccine responses in identical twins.

Sample: PBMCs. The clonotype comes from a woman in her late teens or twenties in good health. The chain has TRBV6-1 and TRBJ2-7; D perhaps matches TRBD2 (6 bases). CDR3 protein: CASGRGRFTYEQYF. For the CDR3, the DNA is TGTGCCAGCGGTCGTGGGAGGTTCACCTACGAGCAGTACTTC.